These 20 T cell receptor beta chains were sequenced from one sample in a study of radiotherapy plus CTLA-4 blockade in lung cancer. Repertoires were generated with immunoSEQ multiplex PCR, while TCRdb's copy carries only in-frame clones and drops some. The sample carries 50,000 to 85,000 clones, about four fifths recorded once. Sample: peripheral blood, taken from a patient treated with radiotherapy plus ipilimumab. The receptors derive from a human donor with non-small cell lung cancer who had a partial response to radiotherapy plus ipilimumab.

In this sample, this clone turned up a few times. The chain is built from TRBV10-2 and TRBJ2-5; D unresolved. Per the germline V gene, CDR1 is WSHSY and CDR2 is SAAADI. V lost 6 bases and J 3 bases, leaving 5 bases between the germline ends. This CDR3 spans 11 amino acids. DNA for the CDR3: TGCGCCAGCAGACAGAAAGAGACCCAGTACTTC. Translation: CASRQKETQYF.

The CDR3 DNA follows: TGTGCCAGCAGCTTGGGAGCCGGGACAGGGGTAGACAATCAGCCCCAGCATTTT. It codes for CASSLGAGTGVDNQPQHF. The V call is TRBV5-8, the J call TRBJ1-5; 10 bases align to TRBD1. This CDR3 region has 18 residues. Per the germline V gene, CDR1 is SGHTS and CDR2 is YDEGEE. V was clipped by 0 bases and J by 3 bases; unmatched bases: 9.

As DNA, the CDR3 is TGCAGCGTTGAAACGGGCGGGACCTATGGCTACACCTTC. This sequence encodes CSVETGGTYGYTF. The chain has TRBV29-1 and TRBJ1-2, with D possibly matching TRBD1 (5 bases). There are 13 residues in the CDR3. From germline, CDR1 is SQVTM and CDR2 ANQGSEA. V was trimmed by 2 bases and J by 4 bases, leaving 11 bases between them.

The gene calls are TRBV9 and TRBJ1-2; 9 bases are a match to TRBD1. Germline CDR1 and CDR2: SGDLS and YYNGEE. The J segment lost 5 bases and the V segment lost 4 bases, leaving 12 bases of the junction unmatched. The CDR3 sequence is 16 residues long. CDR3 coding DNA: TGTGCCAGCAGCCCCGAAGAGAACAGGGGGCAATATGGCTACACCTTC. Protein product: CASSPEENRGQYGYTF.

The CDR3 protein is CASSLVGTGRSETQYF. The CDR3 region has the DNA TGCGCCAGCAGCTTGGTGGGGACAGGGAGGAGCGAGACCCAGTACTTC. This chain uses TRBV5-1 with TRBJ2-5; 9 positions agree with TRBD1. J was trimmed by 5 bases and V by 0 bases; bases with no gene match: 8. Germline CDR1 reads SGHRS; CDR2 reads YFSETQ. The CDR3 runs to 16 residues.

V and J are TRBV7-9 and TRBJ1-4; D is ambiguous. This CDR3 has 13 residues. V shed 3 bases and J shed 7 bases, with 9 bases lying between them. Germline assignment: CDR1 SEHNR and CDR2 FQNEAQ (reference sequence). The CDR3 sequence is CASSLKPGEKLFF. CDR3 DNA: TGTGCCAGCAGCTTGAAACCGGGTGAAAAACTGTTTTTT.

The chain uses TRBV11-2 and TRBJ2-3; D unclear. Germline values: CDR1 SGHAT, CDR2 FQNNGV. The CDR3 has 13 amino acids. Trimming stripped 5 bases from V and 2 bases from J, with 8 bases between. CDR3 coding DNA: TGTGCCAGCAGCCCCAGGCCCACAGATACGCAGTATTTT. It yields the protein CASSPRPTDTQYF.

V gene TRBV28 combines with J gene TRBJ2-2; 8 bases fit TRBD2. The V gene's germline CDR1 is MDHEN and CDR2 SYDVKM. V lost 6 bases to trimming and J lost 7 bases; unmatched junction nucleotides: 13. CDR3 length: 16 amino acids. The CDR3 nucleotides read TGTGCCAGCAGACTACCGGGACTAGTTGCTGTCGGGGAGCTGTTTTTT. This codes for CASRLPGLVAVGELFF. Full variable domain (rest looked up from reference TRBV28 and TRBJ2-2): DVKVTQSSRYLVKRTGEKVFLECVQDMDHENMFWYRQDPGLGLRLIYFSYDVKMKEKGDIPEGYSVSREKKERFSLILESASTNQTSMYLCASRLPGLVAVGELFFGEGSRLTVL.

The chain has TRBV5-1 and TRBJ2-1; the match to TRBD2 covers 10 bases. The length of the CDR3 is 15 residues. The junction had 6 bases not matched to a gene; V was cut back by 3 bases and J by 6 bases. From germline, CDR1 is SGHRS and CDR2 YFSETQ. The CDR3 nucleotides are TGCGCCAGCAGCTCTGGGACTAGCGATTCCAATGAGCAGTTCTTC. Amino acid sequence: CASSSGTSDSNEQFF.

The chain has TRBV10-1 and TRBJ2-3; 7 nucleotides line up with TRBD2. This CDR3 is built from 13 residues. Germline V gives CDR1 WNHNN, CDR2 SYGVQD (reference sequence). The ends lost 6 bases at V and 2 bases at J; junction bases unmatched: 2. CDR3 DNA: TGCGCCAGCAGGCGGGACTACACAGATACGCAGTATTTT. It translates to CASRRDYTDTQYF.

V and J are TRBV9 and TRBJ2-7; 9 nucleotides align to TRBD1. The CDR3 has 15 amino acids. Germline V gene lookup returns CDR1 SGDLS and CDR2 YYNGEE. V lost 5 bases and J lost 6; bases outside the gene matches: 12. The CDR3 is CASSLGDRARGEQYF. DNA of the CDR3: TGTGCCAGCAGTTTGGGGGACAGGGCCCGCGGCGAGCAGTACTTC.

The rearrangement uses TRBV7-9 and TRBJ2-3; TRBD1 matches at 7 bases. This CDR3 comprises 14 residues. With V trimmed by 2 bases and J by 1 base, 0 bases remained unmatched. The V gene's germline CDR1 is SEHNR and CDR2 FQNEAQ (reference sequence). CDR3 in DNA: TGTGCCAGCAGCTTACAGGGGGGCACAGATACGCAGTATTTT. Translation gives CASSLQGGTDTQYF. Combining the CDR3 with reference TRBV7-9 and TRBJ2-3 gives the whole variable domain DTGVSQNPRHKITKRGQNVTFRCDPISEHNRLYWYRQTLGQGPEFLTYFQNEAQLEKSRLLSDRFSAERPKGSFSTLEIQRTEQGDSAMYLCASSLQGGTDTQYFGPGTRLTVL.

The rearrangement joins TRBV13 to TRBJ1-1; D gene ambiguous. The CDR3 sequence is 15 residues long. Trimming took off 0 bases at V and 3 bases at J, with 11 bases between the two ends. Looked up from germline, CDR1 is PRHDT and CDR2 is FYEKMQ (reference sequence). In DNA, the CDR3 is TGTGCCAGCAGCTTAGGGTCCGGGTCGGACACTGAAGCTTTCTTT. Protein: CASSLGSGSDTEAFF.

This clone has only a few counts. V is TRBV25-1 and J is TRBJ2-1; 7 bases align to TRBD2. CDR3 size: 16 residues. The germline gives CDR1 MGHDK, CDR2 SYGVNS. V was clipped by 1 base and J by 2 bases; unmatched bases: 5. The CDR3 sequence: CASSEFTSAAYNEQFF. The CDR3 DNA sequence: TGTGCCAGCAGTGAATTTACTAGCGCTGCCTACAATGAGCAGTTCTTC.

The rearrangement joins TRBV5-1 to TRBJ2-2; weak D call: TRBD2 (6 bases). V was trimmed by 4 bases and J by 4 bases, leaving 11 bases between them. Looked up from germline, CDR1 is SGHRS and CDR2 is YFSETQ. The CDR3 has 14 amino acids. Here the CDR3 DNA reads TGCGCCAGCAGCCGGGGGAGTGGCACCGGGGAGCTGTTTTTT. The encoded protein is CASSRGSGTGELFF. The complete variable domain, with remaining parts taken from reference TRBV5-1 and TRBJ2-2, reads KAGVTQTPRYLIKTRGQQVTLSCSPISGHRSVSWYQQTPGQGLQFLFEYFSETQRNKGNFPGRFSGRQFSNSRSEMNVSTLELGDSALYLCASSRGSGTGELFFGEGSRLTVL.

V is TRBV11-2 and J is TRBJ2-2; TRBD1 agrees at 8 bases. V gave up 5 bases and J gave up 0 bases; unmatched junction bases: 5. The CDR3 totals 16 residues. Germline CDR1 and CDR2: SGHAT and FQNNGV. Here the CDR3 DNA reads TGTGCCAGCAGCCACAGGGGGTTAGCGAACACCGGGGAGCTGTTTTTT. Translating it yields CASSHRGLANTGELFF.

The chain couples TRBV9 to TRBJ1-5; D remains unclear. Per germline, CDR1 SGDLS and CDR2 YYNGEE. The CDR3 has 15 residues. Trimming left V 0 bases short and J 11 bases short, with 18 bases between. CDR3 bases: TGTGCCAGCAGCGTAGACTTCCAAAGCGGCAGGACCCAGCATTTT. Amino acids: CASSVDFQSGRTQHF.

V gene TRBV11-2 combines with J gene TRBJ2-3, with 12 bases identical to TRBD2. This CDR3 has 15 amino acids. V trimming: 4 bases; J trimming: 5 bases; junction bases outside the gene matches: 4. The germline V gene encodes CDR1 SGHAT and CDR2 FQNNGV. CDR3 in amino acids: CASSSPGLAGDTQYF. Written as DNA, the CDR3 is TGTGCCAGCAGCTCCCCGGGACTAGCGGGAGATACGCAGTATTTT.

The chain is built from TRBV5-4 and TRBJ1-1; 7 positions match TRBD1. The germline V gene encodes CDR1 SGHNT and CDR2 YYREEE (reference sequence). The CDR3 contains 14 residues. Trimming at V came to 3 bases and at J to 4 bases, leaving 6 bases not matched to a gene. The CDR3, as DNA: TGTGCCAGCAGCTATAACAGGGGTCGCACTGAAGCTTTCTTT. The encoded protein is CASSYNRGRTEAFF. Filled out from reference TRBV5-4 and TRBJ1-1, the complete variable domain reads ETGVTQSPTHLIKTRGQQVTLRCSSQSGHNTVSWYQQALGQGPQFIFQYYREEENGRGNFPPRFSGLQFPNYSSELNVNALELDDSALYLCASSYNRGRTEAFFGQGTRLTVV.

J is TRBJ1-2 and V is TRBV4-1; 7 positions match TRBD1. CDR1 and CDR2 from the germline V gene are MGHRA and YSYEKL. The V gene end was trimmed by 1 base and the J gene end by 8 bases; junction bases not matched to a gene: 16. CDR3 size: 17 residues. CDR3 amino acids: CASSQVTAQGQSEGYTF. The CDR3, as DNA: TGCGCCAGCAGCCAAGTGACTGCCCAGGGACAGAGCGAGGGCTACACCTTC.